The present T cell receptor (beta chain) was sequenced within a study of cytomegalovirus exposure and HLA in healthy donors. This clone has a single count. In the PCR, 60 Vbeta and 13 Jbeta primers were used. Clones were sequenced by immunoSEQ multiplex PCR, and TCRdb holds only the in-frame ones, with some missing. The table records approximately 150,000 clones, about three quarters of them present only once. Germline trimming cut 1 base from V and 0 bases from J; bases unmatched to any gene: 4. CDR3 size: 15 residues. Germline-derived CDR1 and CDR2 are SGHRS and YFSETQ. Sequencing was done on a sample of PBMCs. J is TRBJ2-7 and V is TRBV5-1; TRBD1 aligns across 7 bases. The receptor was derived from a man aged 35-49 years in good health and CMV-seronegative. As DNA, the CDR3 is TGCGCCAGCAGCTTGCAACAGGGGCACTCCTACGAGCAGTACTTC. It is translated as CASSLQQGHSYEQYF.